A single sample is the source of the 7 T cell receptor beta chains below, sequenced in a study of shared clonotypes between healthy human individuals. This table comes from immunoSEQ multiplex PCR, and its TCRdb copy is limited to in-frame clones, with some not included. The profile shows 640,000 or so clones, about two thirds of them singletons. The sequenced material came from memory CD4+ T cells sorted from blood. Sample subset: CD45RA-negative fraction. These receptors came from a woman in her thirties in good health.

This clone was seen at least ten times. The chain links TRBV5-1 to TRBJ2-5; 8 bases are a match to TRBD2. The CDR3 is 14 amino acids. Unmatched junction bases numbered 8, after V lost 6 bases and J lost 4 bases. Germline V gives CDR1 SGHRS, CDR2 YFSETQ. CDR3 protein: CASTRGGGRETQYF. Written as DNA, the CDR3 is TGCGCCAGCACCCGGGGCGGGGGGCGAGAGACCCAGTACTTC.

This clone appeared a single time. J is TRBJ1-2 and V is TRBV28, with TRBD1 identical over 7 bases. With V trimmed by 5 bases and J by 8 bases, 14 bases remained unmatched. The CDR3 contains 15 residues. Germline V gene data show CDR1 as MDHEN and CDR2 as SYDVKM. The CDR3 DNA reads TGTGCCAGCAGTCAATCCGGACAGGTTGAAAGGGGCTACACCTTC. Encoded protein: CASSQSGQVERGYTF.

The CDR3 spells CASSLAAGVLVPYGYTF. In nucleotides, the CDR3 is TGTGCCAGCAGCTTGGCCGCAGGGGTTTTGGTGCCCTATGGCTACACCTTC. This rearrangement joins TRBV5-4 to TRBJ1-2; D perhaps matches TRBD1 (6 bases). The CDR3 length is 17 residues. Germline lookup yields CDR1 SGHNT and CDR2 YYREEE (reference sequence). V was pared by 0 bases and J by 4 bases, with 19 bases between. Looking up the rest from reference TRBV5-4 and TRBJ1-2 gives the full variable domain: ETGVTQSPTHLIKTRGQQVTLRCSSQSGHNTVSWYQQALGQGPQFIFQYYREEENGRGNFPPRFSGLQFPNYSSELNVNALELDDSALYLCASSLAAGVLVPYGYTFGSGTRLTVV.

The chain joins TRBV5-4 to TRBJ2-3; 9 bases align to TRBD1. V gave up 4 bases and J gave up 4 bases; unmatched junction bases: 7. Germline CDR1 is SGHNT and CDR2 is YYREEE (reference sequence). The CDR3 loop spans 15 amino acids. This CDR3 is CASSNRDRVADTQYF. The CDR3 DNA is TGTGCCAGCAGCAACCGGGACAGGGTGGCAGATACGCAGTATTTT.

The chain uses TRBV11-2 and TRBJ2-1; no firm D call. CDR3 length: 16 residues. Germline CDR1 SGHAT, CDR2 FQNNGV. V was trimmed by 1 base and J by 5 bases, leaving 15 bases between them. CDR3 loop: CASSLGLVAGHNEQFF. As DNA, the CDR3 is TGTGCCAGCAGCTTAGGGCTGGTGGCAGGACACAATGAGCAGTTCTTC.

The genes are TRBV28 and TRBJ1-1; unclear D gene. Germline CDR1 MDHEN, CDR2 SYDVKM. V was trimmed by 3 bases and J by 10 bases, leaving 9 bases between them. The CDR3 runs to 11 residues. CDR3 sequence reads: CASSFLSGAFF. As DNA, the CDR3 is TGTGCCAGCAGTTTTTTGTCGGGAGCTTTCTTT.

The chain employs TRBV27 and TRBJ2-5, with 8 nucleotides matching TRBD1. The germline CDR1 and CDR2 sequences are MNHEY and SMNVEV (reference sequence). V trimming: 5 bases; J trimming: 4 bases; junction bases outside the gene matches: 9. The CDR3 loop spans 15 amino acids. The CDR3 protein is CASSPTTGGVETQYF. The CDR3 DNA reads TGTGCCAGCAGTCCTACCACAGGGGGAGTAGAGACCCAGTACTTC.